The present entry profiles one T cell receptor (beta chain) with its context. The V gene's germline CDR1 is SGHDN and CDR2 FVKESK. The CDR3 is 14 amino acids. Trimming took off 4 bases at V and 0 bases at J, with 6 bases between the two ends. The data were obtained in a study of blood T cell repertoires in COVID-19. Across the study: Whether acute or convalescent, the COVID-19 samples came from the United States, Italy and Spain. In each case, the material was cDNA or gDNA derived from T cells, B-cell-depleted T cells, or PBMCs.

Original processing methods: Amplification of reference gene primers was used by the study to estimate nucleated cell counts. Using immunoSEQ multiplex PCR, the repertoire was profiled, and TCRdb retains in-frame clones only, with some absent. V and J calls and clone size are given by that table; D and trimming were obtained from the DNA. Found here are 55,000 to 70,000 clones, roughly 84% of them singletons; the top ten hold approximately 11%. The sequence was obtained from a woman aged 18 to 35 with acute or convalescent COVID-19. Sequencing used peripheral blood. The rearrangement links TRBV14 to TRBJ2-2, with D uncertain. This CDR3 reads CASSRDTNTGELFF. In DNA, the CDR3 is TGTGCCAGCAGCCGAGATACGAACACCGGGGAGCTGTTTTTT.